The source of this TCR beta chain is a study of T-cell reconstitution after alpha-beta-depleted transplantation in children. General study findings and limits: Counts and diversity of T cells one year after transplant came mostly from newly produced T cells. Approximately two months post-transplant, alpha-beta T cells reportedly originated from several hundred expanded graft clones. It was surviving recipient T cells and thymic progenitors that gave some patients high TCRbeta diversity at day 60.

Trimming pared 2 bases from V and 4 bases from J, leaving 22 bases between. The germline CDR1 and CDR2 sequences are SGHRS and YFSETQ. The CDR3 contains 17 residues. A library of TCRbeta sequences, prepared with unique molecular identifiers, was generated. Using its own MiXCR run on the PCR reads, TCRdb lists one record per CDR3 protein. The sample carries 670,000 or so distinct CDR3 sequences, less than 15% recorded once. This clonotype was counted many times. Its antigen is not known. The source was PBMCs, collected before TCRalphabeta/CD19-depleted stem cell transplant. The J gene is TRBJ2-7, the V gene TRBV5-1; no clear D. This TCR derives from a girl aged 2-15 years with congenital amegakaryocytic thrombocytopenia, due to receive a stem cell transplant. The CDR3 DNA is TGCGCCAGCAGCTTCGGGTGGGCGACCACAAAGCTATACGAGCAGTACTTC. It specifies CASSFGWATTKLYEQYF.